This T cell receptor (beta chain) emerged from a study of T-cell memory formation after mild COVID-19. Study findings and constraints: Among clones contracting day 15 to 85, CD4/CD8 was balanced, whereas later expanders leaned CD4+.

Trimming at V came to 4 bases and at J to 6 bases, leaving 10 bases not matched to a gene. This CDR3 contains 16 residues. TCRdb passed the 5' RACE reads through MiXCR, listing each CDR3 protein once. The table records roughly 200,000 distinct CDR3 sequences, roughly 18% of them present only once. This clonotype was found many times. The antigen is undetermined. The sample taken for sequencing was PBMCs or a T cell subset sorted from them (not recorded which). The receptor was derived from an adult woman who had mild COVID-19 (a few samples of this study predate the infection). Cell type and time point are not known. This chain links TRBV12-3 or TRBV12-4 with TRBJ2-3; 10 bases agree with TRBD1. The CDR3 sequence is CASSSSTGGQLDTQYF. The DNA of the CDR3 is TGTGCCAGCAGTTCATCGACAGGGGGCCAGTTGGATACGCAGTATTTT.